Below are 21 T cell receptor beta chains sequenced from a single sample in a study of Ad26.COV2.S vaccination and SARS-CoV-2 variants. Treatment: 15 to 20 received Ad26.COV2.S at low or high dose, single or two shots; five or six received placebo; per-sample allocation not given. Day 63 following the first vaccine or placebo injection was when the samples were taken. Some clones are missing from TCRdb's copy, which holds only in-frame ones; the method was immunoSEQ multiplex PCR. The sample includes 440,000 or so clones, about 90% of them seen just once. The sequences come from peripheral blood, collected in a trial of Ad26.COV2.S vaccine versus placebo. These TCRs come from a person between 18 and 65 years old who received the Ad26.COV2.S COVID-19 vaccine or a placebo.

Here the CDR3 reads CSATALGGLETQYF. The CDR3 DNA sequence: TGCAGCGCCACCGCCCTTGGGGGGTTGGAGACCCAGTACTTC. The chain uses TRBV29-1 and TRBJ2-5, with D possibly TRBD2 on 6 matching bases. The CDR3 is 14 amino acids. Looked up from germline, CDR1 is SQVTM and CDR2 is ANQGSEA. V gave up 7 bases and J gave up 5 bases, with 20 bases separating them. The whole variable domain, filled in from reference TRBV29-1 and TRBJ2-5, reads SAVISQKPSRDICQRGTSLTIQCQVDSQVTMMFWYRQQPGQSLTLIATANQGSEATYESGFVIDKFPISRPNLTFSTLTVSNMSPEDSSIYLCSATALGGLETQYFGPGTRLLVL.

The rearrangement joins TRBV27 to TRBJ1-6; TRBD1 agrees at 7 bases. J was trimmed by 7 bases and V by 5 bases; bases with no gene match: 5. The CDR3 covers 14 residues. Germline V gene data show CDR1 as MNHEY and CDR2 as SMNVEV (reference sequence). Written as DNA, the CDR3 is TGTGCCAGCAGTAGCAACAGGGGAAATTCACCCCTCCACTTT. The encoded protein is CASSSNRGNSPLHF.

The chain employs TRBV6-6 and TRBJ2-7; 9 bases align to TRBD2. The CDR3 extends over 18 amino acids. Germline CDR1 reads MNHNY; CDR2 reads SVGAGI (reference sequence). V trimming: 5 bases; J trimming: 2 bases; junction bases outside the gene matches: 16. CDR3 in DNA: TGTGCCAGCAGTCACGGAACCCCCCGCGGCGGGAGGGCCTACGAGCAGTACTTC. It codes for CASSHGTPRGGRAYEQYF.

The rearrangement joins TRBV7-9 to TRBJ1-1; D is uncertain. CDR3 length equals 15 residues. Trimming took off 3 bases at V and 1 base at J, with 12 bases between the two ends. Germline V gene lookup returns CDR1 SEHNR and CDR2 FQNEAQ (reference sequence). This CDR3 reads CASSLDTTRNTEAFF. CDR3 coding DNA: TGTGCCAGCAGCTTGGATACTACACGGAACACTGAAGCTTTCTTT.

The chain employs TRBV9 and TRBJ2-1; 9 positions match TRBD2. Germline loops: CDR1 SGDLS, CDR2 YYNGEE. V lost 6 bases to trimming and J lost 0 bases; unmatched junction nucleotides: 4. The CDR3 covers 15 residues. CDR3: CASNLAGNSYNEQFF. In nucleotides, the CDR3 is TGTGCCAGCAATCTAGCGGGAAACTCCTACAATGAGCAGTTCTTC.

This clone was found once. The rearrangement joins TRBV7-9 to TRBJ2-1; D unresolved. The V end lost 5 bases, the J end lost 7 bases, and 9 bases lay between the germline ends. Germline lookup yields CDR1 SEHNR and CDR2 FQNEAQ (reference sequence). The CDR3 has 12 residues. CDR3 sequence: CASSLVSNEQFF. CDR3 in DNA: TGTGCCAGCAGCCTAGTGAGTAATGAGCAGTTCTTC.

The V and J genes are TRBV16 and TRBJ1-5, with 8 bases that match TRBD1. The trim removed 4 bases at V and 7 bases at J, leaving 6 bases unmatched. Germline CDR1 reads KGHSY; CDR2 reads FQNENV. The CDR3 runs to 14 residues. The CDR3 protein is CASSPQGARQPQHF. CDR3 DNA sequence: TGTGCCAGCAGCCCCCAGGGGGCGAGACAGCCCCAGCATTTT.

The gene calls are TRBV9 and TRBJ2-3, with 10 bases identical to TRBD1. The V gene end was trimmed by 2 bases and the J gene end by 5 bases; junction bases not matched to a gene: 5. Germline V gene data show CDR1 as SGDLS and CDR2 as YYNGEE. This CDR3 has 15 residues. The CDR3 DNA is TGTGCCAGCAGCGTGAGGACAGGGGGGAGAGATACGCAGTATTTT. It translates to CASSVRTGGRDTQYF.

This clone was detected only once. The chain recombines TRBV19 with TRBJ2-3; TRBD2 matches 10 bases. This CDR3 spans 16 amino acids. The germline CDR1 and CDR2 sequences are LNHDA and SQIVND (reference sequence). With 1 base clipped from V and 3 bases from J, the junction kept 4 bases outside the gene matches. Here the CDR3 reads CASSIGASGRTDTQYF. CDR3 nucleotides: TGTGCCAGTAGTATAGGGGCTAGCGGGAGAACAGATACGCAGTATTTT.

J is TRBJ2-3 and V is TRBV18, with 7 bases matching TRBD1. Per germline, CDR1 KGHSH and CDR2 LQKENI. J lost 2 bases, V lost 2 bases, and 4 bases had no gene match. This CDR3 has 15 residues. The CDR3 is CASSPETGITDTQYF. The CDR3 DNA reads TGTGCCAGCTCACCAGAGACAGGGATCACAGATACGCAGTATTTT.

J is TRBJ2-2 and V is TRBV28, with TRBD2 matching over 10 bases. The CDR3 is made up of 17 amino acids. V shed 7 bases, J shed 7 bases, and the junction held 15 bases outside the gene matches. Germline values: CDR1 MDHEN, CDR2 SYDVKM. The CDR3 nucleotides are TGTGCCAGCATGGTCCCCAGCGGGAGGGCCGAAGACGGGGAGCTGTTTTTT. Amino acid sequence: CASMVPSGRAEDGELFF.

The genes are TRBV7-7 and TRBJ2-5; D is ambiguous. CDR3 length equals 14 residues. CDR1 and CDR2 from the germline V gene are SSHAT and FNYEAQ (reference sequence). V lost 1 base and J lost 4, with 10 bases in between. This CDR3 is CASSLVGGLETQYF. Here the CDR3 DNA reads TGTGCCAGCAGCTTAGTGGGCGGATTAGAGACCCAGTACTTC.

The gene calls are TRBV3-1 (or the pseudogene TRBV3-2) and TRBJ2-7, with D possibly matching TRBD1 (6 bases). CDR3 length: 15 residues. Trimming stripped 1 base from V and 2 bases from J, with 12 bases between. Per the germline V gene, CDR1 is LGHDT and CDR2 is YNNKEL (reference sequence). The CDR3 loop is CASSQGPGDPYEQYF. The CDR3 bases are TGTGCCAGCAGCCAAGGACCAGGGGATCCCTACGAGCAGTACTTC.

In the case of this clone: The same CDR3 also results from other DNA sequences found in this sample. This chain joins TRBV5-1 and TRBJ2-5, with TRBD1 identical over 12 bases. This CDR3 has 15 amino acids. Trimming at V came to 3 bases and at J to 5 bases, leaving 5 bases not matched to a gene. CDR1 and CDR2 from the germline V gene are SGHRS and YFSETQ. The CDR3 DNA sequence: TGCGCCAGCAGCTCCGGGACAGGGGGCAGGGAGACCCAGTACTTC. Translating gives CASSSGTGGRETQYF.

The chain joins TRBV7-8 to TRBJ2-2, with 12 nucleotides matching TRBD1. V was pared by 5 bases and J by 6 bases, with 7 bases of the junction left unmatched. Germline CDR1 reads SGHVS; CDR2 reads FQNEAQ. This CDR3 comprises 16 residues. The CDR3 sequence is CASSGGQGARPGELFF. The CDR3 nucleotides are TGTGCCAGCAGCGGGGGACAGGGGGCGCGCCCCGGGGAGCTGTTTTTT.

V and J are TRBV12-1 and TRBJ2-7; the table assigns TRBD2, which was not confirmed against the DNA. TRBV12-1 is a listed pseudogene. CDR3 size: 16 residues. CDR3 in amino acids: CASSPPRLAGAGEQYF. DNA of the CDR3: TGTGCCAGCAGCCCACCCCGATTAGCGGGAGCAGGGGAGCAGTACTTC.

The sample holds a few counts of this clone. This rearrangement joins TRBV6-2 or TRBV6-3 to TRBJ1-1; D not resolved. From germline, CDR1 is MNHEY and CDR2 SVGEGT. There are 12 residues in the CDR3. Trimming removed 6 bases from V and 5 bases from J, with 10 bases in between. The CDR3 loop reads CASSMTVTEAFF. The CDR3 nucleotides read TGTGCCAGCAGCATGACTGTAACTGAAGCTTTCTTT.

The rearrangement uses TRBV13 and TRBJ1-2, with no clear D. From germline, CDR1 is PRHDT and CDR2 FYEKMQ (reference sequence). This CDR3 region has 9 residues. Trimming pared 9 bases from V and 6 bases from J, leaving 5 bases between. This CDR3 is CASINGYTF. The CDR3 DNA reads TGTGCCAGTATAAATGGCTACACCTTC.

The V and J genes are TRBV10-3 and TRBJ2-5, with TRBD1 identical over 7 bases. Germline V gene data show CDR1 as ENHRY and CDR2 as SYGVKD. Losses at the gene ends were 3 bases for V and 2 bases for J; bases not matched to a gene: 3. CDR3 size: 14 residues. This CDR3 reads CAISEGQVQETQYF. The CDR3 DNA follows: TGTGCCATCAGTGAAGGACAGGTACAAGAGACCCAGTACTTC.

The J gene is TRBJ2-1, the V gene TRBV6-2 or TRBV6-3; D uncertain. The CDR3 contains 12 residues. Trimming left V 6 bases short and J 12 bases short, with 15 bases between. Germline-derived CDR1 and CDR2 are MNHEY and SVGEGT. This CDR3 reads CASSPIQLRQFF. Written as DNA, the CDR3 is TGTGCCAGCAGCCCGATACAGCTCAGGCAGTTCTTC.

The chain joins TRBV24-1 to TRBJ2-2; D gene unclear. The V gene's germline CDR1 is KGHDR and CDR2 SFDVKD. Deletions cut 5 bases from V and 4 bases from J, with 7 bases between. The CDR3 extends over 13 amino acids. CDR3 sequence reads: CATSARSTGELFF. CDR3 DNA: TGTGCCACCAGTGCGAGGAGCACCGGGGAGCTGTTTTTT.